Listed here are 29 T cell receptor beta chains from one sample, sequenced in a study of cytomegalovirus exposure and HLA in healthy donors. Vbeta (60) and Jbeta (13) primers were used in the PCR. Some clones are missing from TCRdb's copy, which holds only in-frame ones; the method was immunoSEQ multiplex PCR. This repertoire shows approximately 180,000 clones, about four fifths found once; its top ten account for approximately 6.7%. Material: PBMCs. The receptors shown here come from a man aged 25 to 45 in good health and CMV-seropositive.

The genes are TRBV25-1 and TRBJ2-6; 7 bases map to TRBD1. The V gene end was trimmed by 8 bases and the J gene end by 2 bases; junction bases not matched to a gene: 3. CDR3 size: 14 residues. CDR1 is MGHDK, CDR2 SYGVNS, per germline. As DNA, the CDR3 is TGTGCCAGCCGCGACAGGGCTGGGGCCAACGTCCTGACTTTC. Its protein is CASRDRAGANVLTF.

The genes are TRBV7-8 and TRBJ2-7; 10 bases line up with TRBD2. Trimming took 3 bases from V and 5 from J; bases not matched to a gene: 1. CDR1 and CDR2 from the germline V gene are SGHVS and FQNEAQ. The CDR3 has 13 amino acids. The CDR3: CASSLGLANEQYF. The CDR3, as DNA: TGTGCCAGCAGCTTGGGACTAGCGAACGAGCAGTACTTC. The variable domain in full, with the rest retrieved from reference TRBV7-8 and TRBJ2-7, is GAGVSQSPRYKVAKRGQDVALRCDPISGHVSLFWYQQALGQGPEFLTYFQNEAQLDKSGLPSDRFFAERPEGSVSTLKIQRTQQEDSAVYLCASSLGLANEQYFGPGTRLTVT.

CDR3 loop: CASSYSPGGRDEAFF. CDR3 DNA sequence: TGTGCCAGCAGTTACTCTCCAGGGGGCCGGGATGAAGCTTTCTTT. V and J are TRBV6-6 and TRBJ1-1, with 8 positions matching TRBD1. The trim removed 0 bases at V and 7 bases at J, leaving 7 bases unmatched. The CDR3 sequence is 15 residues long. The germline gives CDR1 MNHNY, CDR2 SVGAGI (reference sequence).

The chain joins TRBV5-4 to TRBJ1-3; 10 positions match TRBD1. Germline values: CDR1 SGHNT, CDR2 YYREEE (reference sequence). The CDR3 runs to 16 residues. V was pared by 4 bases and J by 0 bases, with 4 bases of the junction left unmatched. The CDR3 DNA follows: TGTGCCAGCAGCAGGACAGGGGGTCGCTCTGGAAACACCATATATTTT. Its translation: CASSRTGGRSGNTIYF.

The CDR3: CAWGGSGNTIYF. The CDR3 region has the DNA TGTGCCTGGGGCGGCTCTGGAAACACCATATATTTT. The rearrangement joins TRBV30 to TRBJ1-3, with D unresolved. Germline CDR1 GTSNPN, CDR2 SVGIG (reference sequence). The CDR3 extends over 12 amino acids. V shed 5 bases and J shed 0 bases, with 5 bases lying between them.

V usage is TRBV11-3 and J usage is TRBJ1-1, with 11 bases that match TRBD1. The CDR3 runs to 13 residues. CDR1 and CDR2 (germline): SGHNT, YENEEA. V lost 5 bases and J lost 7; bases outside the gene matches: 3. DNA for the CDR3: TGTGCCAGCAGCAGGACAGGGGGCGGTGAAGCTTTCTTT. Residues: CASSRTGGGEAFF.

This rearrangement joins TRBV16 to TRBJ2-4; possibly TRBD1 for D (6 bases). CDR3 length: 17 residues. The V gene lost 4 bases and the J gene lost 0 bases, with 16 bases spanning the gap. CDR1 is KGHSY and CDR2 is FQNENV in the germline V gene. Written as DNA, the CDR3 is TGTGCCAGCAGCCCCGGTAACGGGACACTAGCCAAAAACATTCAGTACTTC. Its translation is CASSPGNGTLAKNIQYF.

In the case of this clone: This CDR3 is also generated by other DNA sequences in the sample. CDR3 bases: TGTGCCACCAGCACTCGGACAGGGTCTGACGAGCAGTACTTC. This encodes CATSTRTGSDEQYF. This chain links TRBV15 with TRBJ2-7, with TRBD1 matching 8 bases. The J segment lost 5 bases and the V segment lost 4 bases, leaving 7 bases of the junction unmatched. CDR3 length equals 14 residues. CDR1 LNHNV and CDR2 YYDKDF come from the germline V gene (reference sequence).

The chain has TRBV5-1 and TRBJ1-2; a possible D gene is TRBD1 (6 bases). Germline V gene lookup returns CDR1 SGHRS and CDR2 YFSETQ. This CDR3 spans 13 amino acids. The germline V and J ends were trimmed by 4 bases and 7 bases, with 14 bases remaining between them. The CDR3 loop reads CASSPSGGSGYTF. DNA for the CDR3: TGCGCCAGCAGCCCATCTGGGGGCTCTGGCTACACCTTC.

The chain is built from TRBV27 and TRBJ2-3; D uncertain. The CDR3 sequence is 13 residues long. V was cut by 4 bases and J by 2 bases, with 7 bases left in between. CDR1 and CDR2 (germline): MNHEY, SMNVEV (reference sequence). The CDR3 nucleotides read TGTGCCAGCAGTTCTCGTCCCACAGATACGCAGTATTTT. Encoded protein: CASSSRPTDTQYF.

The genes are TRBV19 and TRBJ1-3, with D possibly being TRBD1 (6 bases). Germline values: CDR1 LNHDA, CDR2 SQIVND (reference sequence). The CDR3 has 15 residues. V was shortened by 3 bases and J by 2 bases, with 11 bases between the two germline ends. The CDR3 bases are TGTGCCAGTAGTATGTCCAGGGGAACTGGAAACACCATATATTTT. It translates to CASSMSRGTGNTIYF.

This clone turned up a few times. The rearrangement joins TRBV6-5 to TRBJ1-2, with 8 bases fitting TRBD1. The CDR3 loop spans 13 amino acids. Trimming took 8 bases from V and 5 from J; bases not matched to a gene: 7. From germline, CDR1 is MNHEY and CDR2 SVGAGI. The CDR3 DNA reads as TGTGCCAGCGGACAGGGATTTATTTATGGCTACACCTTC. This codes for CASGQGFIYGYTF.

This rearrangement joins TRBV29-1 to TRBJ2-3; 7 bases align to TRBD1. CDR3 length equals 12 residues. Germline V CDR1 and CDR2: SQVTM, ANQGSEA. After removal of 8 bases from V and 6 bases from J, the junction contained 8 bases not matched to a gene. The CDR3 DNA reads TGCAGCCTCCAAGGGACAGCGGATACGCAGTATTTT. Translation: CSLQGTADTQYF.

About this clone itself: Distinct nucleotide sequences in the sample also encode this CDR3. The chain recombines TRBV5-1 with TRBJ2-3, with D uncertain. The CDR3 covers 14 residues. The V gene lost 2 bases and the J gene lost 2 bases, with 9 bases spanning the gap. Per germline, CDR1 SGHRS and CDR2 YFSETQ. CDR3 DNA sequence: TGCGCCAGCAGCTTCTTGAGAGTCACAGATACGCAGTATTTT. This sequence encodes CASSFLRVTDTQYF.

The chain combines TRBV6-1 with TRBJ1-5; the match to TRBD1 covers 8 bases. V shed 6 bases and J 11 bases; nucleotides not matched to a gene: 9. From germline, CDR1 is MNHNS and CDR2 SASEGT. The CDR3 spans 13 residues. CDR3 loop: CASRRDRGESQHF. The CDR3 bases are TGTGCCAGCAGACGCGACAGGGGTGAGTCCCAGCATTTT.

The V and J genes are TRBV5-6 and TRBJ2-7; TRBD2 is a possible D gene (6 bases). Germline V gives CDR1 SGHDT, CDR2 YYEEEE. The CDR3 extends over 12 amino acids. V lost 1 base and J 6 bases, leaving 8 bases between the germline ends. CDR3 loop: CASSLQRVEQYF. DNA for the CDR3: TGTGCCAGCAGCTTGCAGCGGGTCGAGCAGTACTTC.

The chain employs TRBV29-1 and TRBJ2-1, with TRBD1 identical over 7 bases. This CDR3 has 14 amino acids. CDR1 is SQVTM, CDR2 ANQGSEA, per germline. V shed 5 bases and J 5 bases; nucleotides not matched to a gene: 9. As DNA, the CDR3 is TGCAGCGTTAGGGACAGACTCTTAGACAATGAGCAGTTCTTC. Translated: CSVRDRLLDNEQFF.

The V call is TRBV5-1, the J call TRBJ2-5; tentatively, D is TRBD2 (6 bases). Germline V gene lookup returns CDR1 SGHRS and CDR2 YFSETQ. The V end was cut by 4 bases, the J end by 4 bases, with 20 bases between. CDR3 length equals 16 residues. The CDR3 loop is CASSRLAGQVSETQYF. In nucleotides, the CDR3 is TGCGCCAGCAGCCGACTTGCGGGGCAAGTGTCAGAGACCCAGTACTTC.

About this clone: Mismatch with germline at one junction end may stem from a read error. The CDR3 bases are TGTTCCAGCAGCCCCTATCCGGGTCGGAGTTCCTACGAGCAGTACTTC. It is translated as CSSSPYPGRSSYEQYF. The chain has TRBV7-9 and TRBJ2-7; the D is unclear. This CDR3 contains 16 residues. Germline V gene lookup returns CDR1 SEHNR and CDR2 FQNEAQ (reference sequence).

This chain connects TRBV6-1 to TRBJ2-3; 9 positions match TRBD2. The junction had 5 bases not matched to a gene; V was cut back by 7 bases and J by 0 bases. CDR3 size: 15 residues. Germline values: CDR1 MNHNS, CDR2 SASEGT. The CDR3 nucleotides read TGTGCCAGCACCGGGACTAGCTCTAGCACAGATACGCAGTATTTT. The encoded protein is CASTGTSSSTDTQYF.

V usage is TRBV14 and J usage is TRBJ2-5, with 9 bases that match TRBD1. The V segment lost 2 bases and the J segment 5 bases; nucleotides outside the gene matches: 6. CDR1 and CDR2 from the germline V gene are SGHDN and FVKESK. The CDR3 is 15 residues long. CDR3 loop: CASSQYRGLRETQYF. The CDR3 nucleotides are TGTGCCAGCAGCCAATACAGGGGGCTACGGGAGACCCAGTACTTC.

The chain recombines TRBV28 with TRBJ1-1; no clear D gene. The V end lost 6 bases, the J end lost 1 base, and 15 bases lay between the germline ends. The CDR3 consists of 15 residues. Germline V gene sequence: CDR1 MDHEN, CDR2 SYDVKM. The DNA for the CDR3 is TGTGCCAGCAGCCTCAGAGGACGGGAGAACACTGAAGCTTTCTTT. It codes for CASSLRGRENTEAFF.

CDR3 amino acids: CASSLHSGRVYNEQFF. CDR3 DNA sequence: TGTGCCAGCAGCTTACACAGCGGGAGGGTATACAATGAGCAGTTCTTC. The chain joins TRBV7-3 to TRBJ2-1, with 10 bases fitting TRBD2. This CDR3 is 16 amino acids long. The trim removed 2 bases at V and 4 bases at J, leaving 5 bases unmatched. Germline V lookup: CDR1 SGHTA, CDR2 FQGTGA.

This sequence joins TRBV28 and TRBJ2-1; 7 bases fit TRBD2. CDR1 MDHEN and CDR2 SYDVKM come from the germline V gene. This CDR3 contains 17 residues. V lost 5 bases, J lost 4 bases, and 14 bases stayed unmatched. CDR3 protein: CASSPRGGSSPYNEQFF. In nucleotides, the CDR3 is TGTGCCAGCAGTCCACGCGGCGGGAGCTCCCCTTACAATGAGCAGTTCTTC.

CDR3 nucleotide sequence: TGTGCCAGCAGTAGGGGACCGGGACTAGCGAAGCAGTACTTC. It yields the protein CASSRGPGLAKQYF. The chain is built from TRBV6-6 and TRBJ2-7, with 10 bases identical to TRBD2. The CDR3 has 14 residues. J lost 8 bases, V lost 5 bases, and 9 bases had no gene match. Germline CDR1 is MNHNY and CDR2 is SVGAGI (reference sequence).

This rearrangement joins TRBV5-1 to TRBJ2-3; D possibly corresponds to TRBD1 (6 bases). Trimming shortened V by 0 bases and J by 2 bases, and 13 bases separated the two germline ends. The CDR3 contains 16 residues. The germline V gene has CDR1 SGHRS and CDR2 YFSETQ. The CDR3 DNA reads as TGCGCCAGCAGCTTGGGGACAGCTGTTGACACAGATACGCAGTATTTT. This gives the protein CASSLGTAVDTDTQYF.

The sample holds a few counts of this clone. V is TRBV5-4 and J is TRBJ1-2; tentative D call: TRBD1 (6 bases). Looked up from germline, CDR1 is SGHNT and CDR2 is YYREEE (reference sequence). V lost 3 bases, J lost 7 bases, and 13 bases lay in between. This CDR3 spans 13 amino acids. DNA of the CDR3: TGTGCCAGCAGCTCGGCGGGGGGCCCTGGCTACACCTTC. Translation gives CASSSAGGPGYTF.

In its sample, this clone was seen once. The gene calls are TRBV27 and TRBJ1-2; 8 bases map to TRBD1. V shed 5 bases and J 3 bases; nucleotides not matched to a gene: 2. The CDR3 runs 13 residues. Germline-derived CDR1 and CDR2 are MNHEY and SMNVEV (reference sequence). CDR3 sequence (DNA): TGTGCCAGCAGTGAGGACAGGGACTATGGCTACACCTTC. This translates into CASSEDRDYGYTF.

The V and J genes are TRBV21-1 and TRBJ2-7; TRBD1, as called in the table, went unchecked against the DNA. TRBV21-1 is a listed pseudogene. The CDR3 extends over 16 amino acids. CDR3 loop: CASSTKKVDRNYEQYF. Here the CDR3 DNA reads TGTGCCAGCAGCACAAAGAAAGTTGACAGGAACTACGAGCAGTACTTC.